The present T cell receptor beta chain was sequenced within a study of T cell changes during pregnancy in multiple sclerosis. Using immunoSEQ multiplex PCR, the repertoire was profiled, and TCRdb retains in-frame clones only, with some absent. The sample yields 70,000 to 100,000 clones, around 93% seen once. Germline V lookup: CDR1 MNHNS, CDR2 SASEGT. V was cut by 4 bases and J by 0 bases, with 9 bases left in between. This CDR3 region has 14 residues. This TCR derives from a female donor in good health, enrolled as a control in a pregnancy study. The chain has TRBV6-1 and TRBJ1-1; D gene ambiguous. The sample here was peripheral blood, taken in the third trimester of pregnancy. The CDR3 region is CASSVLGVNTEAFF. CDR3 sequence (DNA): TGTGCCAGCAGTGTGCTGGGCGTGAACACTGAAGCTTTCTTT.